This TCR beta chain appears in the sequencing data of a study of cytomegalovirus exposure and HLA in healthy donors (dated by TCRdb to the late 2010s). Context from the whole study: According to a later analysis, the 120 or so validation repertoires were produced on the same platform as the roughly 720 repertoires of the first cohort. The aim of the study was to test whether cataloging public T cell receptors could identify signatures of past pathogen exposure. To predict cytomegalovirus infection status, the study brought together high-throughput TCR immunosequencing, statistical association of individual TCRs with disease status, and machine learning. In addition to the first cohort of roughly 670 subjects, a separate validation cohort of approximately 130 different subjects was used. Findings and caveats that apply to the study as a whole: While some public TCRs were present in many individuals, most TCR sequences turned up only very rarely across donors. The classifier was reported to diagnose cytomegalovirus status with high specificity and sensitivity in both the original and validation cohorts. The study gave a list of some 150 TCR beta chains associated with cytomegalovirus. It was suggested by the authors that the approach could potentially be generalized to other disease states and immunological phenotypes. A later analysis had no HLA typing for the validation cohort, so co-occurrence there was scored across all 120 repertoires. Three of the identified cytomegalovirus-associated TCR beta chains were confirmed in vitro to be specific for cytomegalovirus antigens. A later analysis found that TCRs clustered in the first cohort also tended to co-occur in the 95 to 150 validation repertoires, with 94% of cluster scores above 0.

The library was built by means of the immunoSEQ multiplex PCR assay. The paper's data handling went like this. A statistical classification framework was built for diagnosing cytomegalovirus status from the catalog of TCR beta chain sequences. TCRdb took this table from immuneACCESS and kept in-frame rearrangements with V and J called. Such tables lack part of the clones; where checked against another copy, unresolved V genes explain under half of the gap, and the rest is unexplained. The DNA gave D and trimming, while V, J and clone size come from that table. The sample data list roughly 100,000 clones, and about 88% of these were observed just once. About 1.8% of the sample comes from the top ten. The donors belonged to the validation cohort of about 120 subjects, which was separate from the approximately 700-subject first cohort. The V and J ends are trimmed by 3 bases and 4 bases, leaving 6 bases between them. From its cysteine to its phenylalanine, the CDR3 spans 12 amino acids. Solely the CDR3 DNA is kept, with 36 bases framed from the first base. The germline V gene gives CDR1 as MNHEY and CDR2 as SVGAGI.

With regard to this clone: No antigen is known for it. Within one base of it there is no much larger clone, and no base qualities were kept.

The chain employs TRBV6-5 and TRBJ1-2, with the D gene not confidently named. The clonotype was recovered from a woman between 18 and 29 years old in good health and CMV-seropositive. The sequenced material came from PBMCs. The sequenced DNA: TGTGCCAGCAGTTATGCCGGCTATGGCTACACCTTC. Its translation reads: CASSYAGYGYTF.